This T cell receptor (beta chain) was recovered during a study of cytotoxic CD8 clonotypes in ibrutinib-treated CLL. Produced via immunoSEQ multiplex PCR; TCRdb's table is partial and in-frame only. The sample lists roughly 42,000 clones, approximately 70% occurring once. The V gene lost 5 bases and the J gene lost 2 bases, with 14 bases spanning the gap. This CDR3 region has 14 residues. Germline loops: CDR1 SGHRS, CDR2 YFSETQ. This clone has just one count. Its antigen remains unknown. Overall study results and limits: Collection times varied between progressing and sustained-remission patients. Circulating CD8+ T-cell counts were tracked by baseline clonality, which exceeded that of age-matched healthy donors.

This clonotype was sampled from a human donor with chronic lymphocytic leukemia. The material was PBMCs, obtained after 24 months of ibrutinib treatment. This chain uses TRBV5-1 with TRBJ2-7, with a possible D match to TRBD1 (5 bases). The CDR3, as DNA: TGCGCCAGCAGAGGGTACAGGTTTCCCTACGAGCAGTACTTC. Protein product: CASRGYRFPYEQYF.